The rows below give T cell receptor beta chains drawn from one sample of a study of blood T cell repertoires in COVID-19. Only in-frame clones appear in the TCRdb table, and some are missing; sequencing was by immunoSEQ multiplex PCR. In the table there are some 220,000 clones, around three quarters of which are singletons. The sequenced sample consisted of peripheral blood. The source is a woman between 70 and 85 years old with acute or convalescent COVID-19. Each CDR3 is given with its conserved first and last residue. The D gene is left open where the match is weak. Clone size is given for some rows only: seen once, a few or many times, or a class if the clone is expanded.

.,TRBJ2-3,TRBV27,TRBD2,TGTGCCAGCGCCCGGGGGGGCACCACAGATACGCAGTATTTT,CASARGGTTDTQYF
once,TRBJ2-7,TRBV7-2,TRBD2,TGTGCCAGCAGCTTAGATAGCGGGCTCTCCTACGAGCAGTACTTC,CASSLDSGLSYEQYF
once,TRBJ2-1,TRBV5-5,.,TGTGCCAGCAGCTCGAGGATCTACAATGAGCAGTTCTTC,CASSSRIYNEQFF
.,TRBJ2-3,TRBV5-1,.,TGCGCCAGCAGCTTGGGTCGGGACTCAAGCACAGATACGCAGTATTTT,CASSLGRDSSTDTQYF
.,TRBJ2-1,TRBV7-3,.,TGTGCCAGCAGCCCCCAACAGGCCAACAATGAGCAGTTCTTC,CASSPQQANNEQFF
.,TRBJ2-3,TRBV29-1,TRBD2,TGCAGCGTTGATTTTAGCGGGGGCACAGATACGCAGTATTTT,CSVDFSGGTDTQYF
.,TRBJ1-4,TRBV5-1,.,TGCGCCAGCAGCTTGGGGGAGTATGAAAAACTGTTTTTT,CASSLGEYEKLFF
.,TRBJ2-1,TRBV24-1,.,TGTGCCACCAGTGATGCTATACTCAGGGGCGAGCAGTTCTTC,CATSDAILRGEQFF
.,TRBJ2-1,TRBV4-1,.,TGCGCCAGCAGCCAAGATCTTGCGGGGTGGACCTACAATGAGCAGTTCTTC,CASSQDLAGWTYNEQFF
.,TRBJ2-5,TRBV19,TRBD2,TGTGCCAGTAGTATAGCTAGCGGGGGGGAAGAGACCCAGTACTTC,CASSIASGGEETQYF
.,TRBJ2-7,TRBV7-9,TRBD1,TGTGCCAGCAGCTCGGACAGGGGAGACGAGCAGTACTTC,CASSSDRGDEQYF
.,TRBJ2-3,TRBV25-1,.,TGTGCCAGCAGTGAATATTCGCGGTCGGGGGATACGCAGTATTTT,CASSEYSRSGDTQYF
few,TRBJ2-3,TRBV4-3,TRBD2,TGCGCCAGCAGCCGCGACCTTAGCGGGGGTATCGGCACAGATACGCAGTATTTT,CASSRDLSGGIGTDTQYF
few,TRBJ1-2,TRBV19,TRBD1,TGTGCCAGTAGTGTTATTCGGAGGACAGGGCTACCGAACTATGGCTACACCTTC,CASSVIRRTGLPNYGYTF
.,TRBJ1-6,TRBV10-1,TRBD1,TGCGCCAGCAGTGAGAGGGGGGACAGGTCATACTCACCCCTCCACTTT,CASSERGDRSYSPLHF